A single sample is the source of the 19 T cell receptor beta chains below, sequenced in a study of shared clonotypes between healthy human individuals. Produced via immunoSEQ multiplex PCR; TCRdb's table is partial and in-frame only. Among 2 million to 3 million clones listed, under 95% were seen once. Sequencing used naive CD4+ T cells from PBMCs. Regarding subset: CD45RA+ positively selected. The receptor source for this set is a man between 18 and 35 years old in good health. Some clones in this sample may be carry-over from other donors' samples.

The rearrangement joins TRBV9 to TRBJ2-1, with 8 bases identical to TRBD2. V was pared by 3 bases and J by 4 bases, with 6 bases of the junction left unmatched. Looked up from germline, CDR1 is SGDLS and CDR2 is YYNGEE. This CDR3 has 15 amino acids. The CDR3 here is CASSGNSGAYNEQFF. The CDR3 nucleotides are TGTGCCAGCAGCGGCAATAGCGGGGCGTACAATGAGCAGTTCTTC.

The chain employs TRBV29-1 and TRBJ1-2, with TRBD1 identical over 8 bases. This CDR3 contains 15 residues. V lost 7 bases and J lost 4; bases outside the gene matches: 14. Per germline, CDR1 SQVTM and CDR2 ANQGSEA. For the CDR3, the DNA is TGCAGCGCTGGGGACAGGTCTCGGACTGTCTATGGCTACACCTTC. This gives the protein CSAGDRSRTVYGYTF.

Regarding this clone: Additional DNA sequences in this sample encode the identical CDR3. The chain links TRBV5-6 to TRBJ1-2, with no clear D. Trimming stripped 0 bases from V and 2 bases from J, with 5 bases between. This CDR3 is built from 13 residues. Germline V gene lookup returns CDR1 SGHDT and CDR2 YYEEEE. CDR3 sequence reads: CASSLGRNYGYTF. The CDR3, as DNA: TGTGCCAGCAGCTTGGGGAGAAACTATGGCTACACCTTC. Full variable domain (rest looked up from reference TRBV5-6 and TRBJ1-2): DAGVTQSPTHLIKTRGQQVTLRCSPKSGHDTVSWYQQALGQGPQFIFQYYEEEERQRGNFPDRFSGHQFPNYSSELNVNALLLGDSALYLCASSLGRNYGYTFGSGTRLTVV.

The chain uses TRBV11-2 and TRBJ2-4, with a weak D call TRBD1 (5 bases). CDR1 is SGHAT and CDR2 is FQNNGV in the germline V gene. V lost 1 base, J lost 5 bases, and 9 bases lay in between. The CDR3 contains 14 residues. The CDR3 sequence: CASSLAREENIQYF. CDR3 DNA sequence: TGTGCCAGCAGCTTAGCCAGGGAAGAAAACATTCAGTACTTC.

The chain uses TRBV30 and TRBJ1-1; no clear D. The CDR3 spans 11 residues. Trimming pared 7 bases from V and 1 base from J, leaving 7 bases between. Germline values: CDR1 GTSNPN, CDR2 SVGIG (reference sequence). The DNA for the CDR3 is TGTGCCTCCCAGCGGAACACTGAAGCTTTCTTT. This gives the protein CASQRNTEAFF.

The genes are TRBV11-2 and TRBJ2-5; no clear D gene. Germline V gene lookup returns CDR1 SGHAT and CDR2 FQNNGV. Trimming left V 1 base short and J 11 bases short, with 11 bases between. This CDR3 spans 12 amino acids. CDR3 nucleotide sequence: TGTGCCAGCAGCTTAGGGGCGTATGAGCAGTACTTC. It translates to CASSLGAYEQYF.

The V call is TRBV19, the J call TRBJ2-5, with D uncertain. Germline lookup yields CDR1 LNHDA and CDR2 SQIVND (reference sequence). This CDR3 is 16 amino acids long. Trimming removed 3 bases from V and 1 base from J, with 15 bases in between. The chain's CDR3 is CASSMWSVGPQETQYF. The CDR3 region has the DNA TGTGCCAGTAGTATGTGGAGTGTGGGTCCCCAAGAGACCCAGTACTTC.

The chain employs TRBV28 and TRBJ2-5, with TRBD1 identical over 9 bases. Trimming cost V 7 bases and J 4 bases; bases outside gene matches: 7. The CDR3 loop spans 14 amino acids. Germline CDR1 and CDR2: MDHEN and SYDVKM. The CDR3 protein is CASKTTGGVETQYF. As DNA, the CDR3 is TGTGCCAGCAAGACCACAGGGGGCGTAGAGACCCAGTACTTC.

This clone appeared a single time. The J gene is TRBJ2-3, the V gene TRBV28; maybe TRBD2 (5 bases). The CDR3 spans 15 residues. The V gene lost 4 bases and the J gene lost 5 bases, with 16 bases spanning the gap. Germline-derived CDR1 and CDR2 are MDHEN and SYDVKM. The CDR3 region is CASSSPAGVGDTQYF. The CDR3 DNA reads TGTGCCAGCAGTTCCCCCGCGGGCGTGGGAGATACGCAGTATTTT. Full variable domain (rest looked up from reference TRBV28 and TRBJ2-3): DVKVTQSSRYLVKRTGEKVFLECVQDMDHENMFWYRQDPGLGLRLIYFSYDVKMKEKGDIPEGYSVSREKKERFSLILESASTNQTSMYLCASSSPAGVGDTQYFGPGTRLTVL.

The rearrangement links TRBV7-9 to TRBJ1-1; D ambiguous. Germline CDR1 is SEHNR and CDR2 is FQNEAQ (reference sequence). This CDR3 has 15 residues. Trimming pared 2 bases from V and 4 bases from J, leaving 14 bases between. The CDR3 loop is CASSLLSGAVTEAFF. Written as DNA, the CDR3 is TGTGCCAGCAGCTTACTGAGTGGAGCGGTCACTGAAGCTTTCTTT.

In regard to this clone: Other nucleotide sequences in the sample specify the same CDR3. V gene TRBV5-1 combines with J gene TRBJ2-5; maybe TRBD2 (5 bases). Between the trimmed V and J ends, which lost 2 bases and 1 base, there was a span of 6 bases. The CDR3 runs to 13 residues. Germline V CDR1 and CDR2: SGHRS, YFSETQ. The CDR3 DNA is TGCGCCAGCAGCTTACGGGGCCAAGAGACCCAGTACTTC. Protein sequence: CASSLRGQETQYF.

The V call is TRBV7-9, the J call TRBJ2-5; no firm D call. V shed 5 bases and J shed 5 bases, with 9 bases lying between them. Looked up from germline, CDR1 is SEHNR and CDR2 is FQNEAQ (reference sequence). The CDR3 totals 12 residues. The CDR3 region has the DNA TGTGCCAGCAGCGATATAGGGGAGACCCAGTACTTC. This gives the protein CASSDIGETQYF.

The J gene is TRBJ1-4, the V gene TRBV5-8; D perhaps matches TRBD1 (5 bases). This CDR3 is 15 amino acids long. V lost 4 bases to trimming and J lost 3 bases, with 13 bases between them. Per germline, CDR1 SGHTS and CDR2 YDEGEE. In nucleotides, the CDR3 is TGTGCCAGCAGCAACCAGGGAAGGTCTAATGAAAAACTGTTTTTT. It specifies CASSNQGRSNEKLFF.

This clone has only one observation. In nucleotides, the CDR3 is TGCGCCAGCAGCCCGCAGACAGGGCGGGCTGAGGAAGCTTTCTTT. This sequence encodes CASSPQTGRAEEAFF. The chain employs TRBV5-1 and TRBJ1-1; 7 bases align to TRBD1. The J segment lost 8 bases and the V segment lost 4 bases, leaving 14 bases of the junction unmatched. The germline CDR1 and CDR2 sequences are SGHRS and YFSETQ. The CDR3 runs 15 residues.

The rearrangement links TRBV4-1 to TRBJ2-2; TRBD2 matches at 8 bases. The ends lost 1 base at V and 5 bases at J; junction bases unmatched: 6. Germline CDR1 and CDR2: MGHRA and YSYEKL. CDR3 length: 16 amino acids. CDR3 region: CASSQVSASGTGELFF. CDR3 nucleotides: TGCGCCAGCAGCCAAGTGTCGGCTAGCGGGACCGGGGAGCTGTTTTTT.

The chain recombines TRBV28 with TRBJ2-7; D may be TRBD1 (6 bases). V was pared by 7 bases and J by 1 base, with 17 bases between. The length of the CDR3 is 15 residues. From germline, CDR1 is MDHEN and CDR2 SYDVKM. The CDR3 DNA reads as TGTGCCAGCACTAATACCGGGACAAGTTCCTACGAGCAGTACTTC. This encodes CASTNTGTSSYEQYF.

The chain combines TRBV5-4 with TRBJ1-1, with D uncertain. V lost 0 bases to trimming and J lost 5 bases, with 17 bases between them. Germline V lookup: CDR1 SGHNT, CDR2 YYREEE (reference sequence). The CDR3 totals 16 residues. CDR3 residues: CASSLGARSEGTEAFF. The CDR3 nucleotides read TGTGCCAGCAGCTTGGGGGCCCGGTCAGAGGGTACTGAAGCTTTCTTT.

CDR3 nucleotide sequence: TGCAGCACTACGGGACTACACTACGAGCAGTACTTC. It is translated as CSTTGLHYEQYF. The V call is TRBV29-1, the J call TRBJ2-7, with 7 bases matching TRBD2. Germline trimming cut 8 bases from V and 3 bases from J; bases unmatched to any gene: 7. The CDR3 consists of 12 residues. Germline V CDR1 and CDR2: SQVTM, ANQGSEA.

The chain employs TRBV27 and TRBJ2-7; 7 bases match TRBD2. V was clipped by 6 bases and J by 3 bases; unmatched bases: 8. CDR3 length: 14 residues. The germline CDR1 and CDR2 sequences are MNHEY and SMNVEV (reference sequence). This chain's CDR3 is CASRATRGVYEQYF. The CDR3 DNA sequence: TGTGCCAGCAGGGCCACCCGGGGGGTCTACGAGCAGTACTTC.